This T cell receptor beta chain was recovered during a study of T cell responses to AZD1222 COVID-19 vaccine. Pooled in the analysis were second doses at about 4 or about 12 weeks. Germline values: CDR1 LNHDA, CDR2 SQIVND (reference sequence). CDR3 length: 15 amino acids. Trimming cost V 4 bases and J 4 bases; bases outside gene matches: 9. Sequencing used immunoSEQ multiplex PCR; TCRdb keeps in-frame clones, though not all of them. The repertoire holds some 170,000 clones, with around 92% as singletons. Material: peripheral blood, obtained 28 days after the second AZD1222 dose. The V gene is TRBV19, the J gene TRBJ1-2; 7 bases map to TRBD1. This receptor was obtained from an adult who received the AZD1222 COVID-19 vaccine. Here the CDR3 DNA reads TGTGCCAGTAGTAAAGAGGGGGCATCCGCCTATGGCTACACCTTC. Translated: CASSKEGASAYGYTF.